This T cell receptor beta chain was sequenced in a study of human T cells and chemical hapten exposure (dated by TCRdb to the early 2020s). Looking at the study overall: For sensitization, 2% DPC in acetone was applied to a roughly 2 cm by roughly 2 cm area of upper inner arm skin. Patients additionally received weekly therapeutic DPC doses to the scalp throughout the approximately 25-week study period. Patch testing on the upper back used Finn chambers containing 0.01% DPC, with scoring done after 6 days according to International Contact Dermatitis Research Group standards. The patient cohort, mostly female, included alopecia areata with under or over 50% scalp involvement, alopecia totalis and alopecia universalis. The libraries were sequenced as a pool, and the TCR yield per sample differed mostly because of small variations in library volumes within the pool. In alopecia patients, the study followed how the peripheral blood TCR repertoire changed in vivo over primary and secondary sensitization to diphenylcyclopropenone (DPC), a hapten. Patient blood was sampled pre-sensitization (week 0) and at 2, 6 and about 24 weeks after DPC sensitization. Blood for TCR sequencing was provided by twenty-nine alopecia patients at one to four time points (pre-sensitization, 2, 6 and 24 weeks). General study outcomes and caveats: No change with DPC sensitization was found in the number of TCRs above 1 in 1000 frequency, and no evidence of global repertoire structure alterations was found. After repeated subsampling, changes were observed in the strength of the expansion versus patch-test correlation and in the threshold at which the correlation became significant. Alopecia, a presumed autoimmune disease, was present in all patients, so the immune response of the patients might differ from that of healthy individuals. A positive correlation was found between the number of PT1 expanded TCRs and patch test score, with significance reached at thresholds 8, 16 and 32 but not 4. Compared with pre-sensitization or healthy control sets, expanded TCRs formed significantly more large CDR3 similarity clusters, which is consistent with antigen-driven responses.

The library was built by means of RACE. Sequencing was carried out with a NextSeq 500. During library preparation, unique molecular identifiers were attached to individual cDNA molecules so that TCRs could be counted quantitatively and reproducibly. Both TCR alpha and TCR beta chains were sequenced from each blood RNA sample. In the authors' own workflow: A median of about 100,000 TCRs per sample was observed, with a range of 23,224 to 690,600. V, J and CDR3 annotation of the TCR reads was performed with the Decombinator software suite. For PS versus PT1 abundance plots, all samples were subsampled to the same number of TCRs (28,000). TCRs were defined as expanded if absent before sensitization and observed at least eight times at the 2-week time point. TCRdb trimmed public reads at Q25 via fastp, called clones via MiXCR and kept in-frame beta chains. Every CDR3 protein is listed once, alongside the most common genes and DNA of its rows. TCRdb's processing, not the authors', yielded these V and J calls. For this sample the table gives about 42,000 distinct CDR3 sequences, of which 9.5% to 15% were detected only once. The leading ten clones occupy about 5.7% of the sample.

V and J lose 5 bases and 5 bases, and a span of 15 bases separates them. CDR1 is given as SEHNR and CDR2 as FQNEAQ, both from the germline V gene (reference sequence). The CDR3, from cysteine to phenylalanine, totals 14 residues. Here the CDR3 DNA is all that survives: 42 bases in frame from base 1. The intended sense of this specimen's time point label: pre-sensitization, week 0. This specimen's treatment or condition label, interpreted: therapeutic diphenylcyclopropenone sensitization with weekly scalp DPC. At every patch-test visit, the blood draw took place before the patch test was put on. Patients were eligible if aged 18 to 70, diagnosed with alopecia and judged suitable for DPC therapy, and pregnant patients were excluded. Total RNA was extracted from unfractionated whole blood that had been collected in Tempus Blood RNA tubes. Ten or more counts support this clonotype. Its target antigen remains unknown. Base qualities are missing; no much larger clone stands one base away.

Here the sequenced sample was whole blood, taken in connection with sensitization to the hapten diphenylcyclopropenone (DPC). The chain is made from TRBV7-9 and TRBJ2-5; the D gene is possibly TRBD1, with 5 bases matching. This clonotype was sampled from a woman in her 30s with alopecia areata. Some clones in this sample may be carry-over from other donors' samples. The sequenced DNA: TGTGCCAGCAGCCGGGCCACAGGCTCCGAGACCCAGTACTTC. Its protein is CASSRATGSETQYF.